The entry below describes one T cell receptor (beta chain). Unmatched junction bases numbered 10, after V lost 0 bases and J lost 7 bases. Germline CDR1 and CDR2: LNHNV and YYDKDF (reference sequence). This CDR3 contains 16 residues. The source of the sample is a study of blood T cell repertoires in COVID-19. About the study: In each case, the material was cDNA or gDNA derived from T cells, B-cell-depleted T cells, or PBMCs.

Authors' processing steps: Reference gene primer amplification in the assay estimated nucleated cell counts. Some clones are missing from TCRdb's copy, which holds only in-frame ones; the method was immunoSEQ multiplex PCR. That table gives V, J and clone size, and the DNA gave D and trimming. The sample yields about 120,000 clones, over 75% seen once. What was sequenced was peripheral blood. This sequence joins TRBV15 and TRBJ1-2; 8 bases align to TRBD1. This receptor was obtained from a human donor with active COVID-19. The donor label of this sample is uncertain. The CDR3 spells CATSREVVQGAVGYTF. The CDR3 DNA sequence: TGTGCCACCAGCAGAGAAGTGGTCCAGGGGGCGGTTGGCTACACCTTC.